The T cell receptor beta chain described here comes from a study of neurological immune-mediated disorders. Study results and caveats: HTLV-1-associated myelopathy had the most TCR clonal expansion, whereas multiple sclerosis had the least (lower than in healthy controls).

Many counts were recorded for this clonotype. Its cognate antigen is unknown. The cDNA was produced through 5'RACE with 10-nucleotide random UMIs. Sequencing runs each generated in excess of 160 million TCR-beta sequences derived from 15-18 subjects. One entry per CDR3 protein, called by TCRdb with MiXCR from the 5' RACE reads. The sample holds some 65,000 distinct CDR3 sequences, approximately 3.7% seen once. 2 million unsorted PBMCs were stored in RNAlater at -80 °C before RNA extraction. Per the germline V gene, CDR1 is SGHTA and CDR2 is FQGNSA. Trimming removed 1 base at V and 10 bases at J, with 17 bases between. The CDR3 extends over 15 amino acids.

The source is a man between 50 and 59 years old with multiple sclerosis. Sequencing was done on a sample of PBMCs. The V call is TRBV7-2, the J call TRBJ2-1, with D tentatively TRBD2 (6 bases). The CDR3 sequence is CASSLVGIGGSEQFF. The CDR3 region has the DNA TGTGCCAGCAGCTTAGTGGGTATAGGAGGGAGCGAGCAGTTCTTC.